Included here is one T cell receptor beta chain sequence, with context. The sample originates from a study of blood T cell repertoires in COVID-19. As for the study in general: Sites across the United States, Italy and Spain contributed samples from acute and convalescent COVID-19.

Generated by immunoSEQ multiplex PCR, the TCRdb table keeps only in-frame clones and is missing some. Of 250,000 to 350,000 clones in the sample, 70% to 85% were seen once. The receptor's source is a human donor with COVID-19, enrolled during active disease. The donor label of this sample is uncertain. The material sequenced was peripheral blood.

Here the CDR3 DNA reads TGTGCCAGCTCACCAGGGACTAGCGGGAGACACGAGCAGTACTTC. Its protein product is CASSPGTSGRHEQYF. The gene calls are TRBV18 and TRBJ2-7; 14 bases map to TRBD2. The CDR3 consists of 15 residues. Germline CDR1 and CDR2: KGHSH and LQKENI. The ends lost 2 bases at V and 5 bases at J; junction bases unmatched: 2.